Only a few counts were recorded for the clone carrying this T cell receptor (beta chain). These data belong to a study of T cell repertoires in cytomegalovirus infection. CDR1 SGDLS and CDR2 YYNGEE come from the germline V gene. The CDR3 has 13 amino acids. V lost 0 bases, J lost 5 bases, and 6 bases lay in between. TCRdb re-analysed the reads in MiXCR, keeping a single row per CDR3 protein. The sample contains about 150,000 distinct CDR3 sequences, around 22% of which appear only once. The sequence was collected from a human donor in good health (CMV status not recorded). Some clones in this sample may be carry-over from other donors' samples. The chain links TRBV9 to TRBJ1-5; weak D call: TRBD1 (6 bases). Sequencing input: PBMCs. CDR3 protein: CASSVGQDQPQHF. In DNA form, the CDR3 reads TGTGCCAGCAGCGTAGGACAGGATCAGCCCCAGCATTTT.